This passage covers 30 T cell receptor beta chains from one sample sequenced in a study of cytomegalovirus exposure and HLA in healthy donors (dated 2017 in TCRdb). Libraries were built with the immunoSEQ multiplex PCR assay. For the multiplex PCR, a mixture combining 60 forward primers for TCR Vbeta segments and 13 reverse primers for TCR Jbeta segments was used. This is the immuneACCESS table as TCRdb keeps it, with only in-frame sequences that have V and J called. A part of the clones is gone; compared with another copy, unresolved V genes explain less than half, and the rest is unexplained. This sample is represented by 120,000 or so clones; 15% to 20% of them were singletons. The ten largest clones add up to about 3.1% of the sample. Sequencing was done on a sample of PBMCs. These receptors all come from a female donor in good health and CMV-seropositive.

The chain links TRBV7-8 to TRBJ1-1; no firm D call. CDR3 length: 16 amino acids. CDR1 and CDR2 from the germline V gene are SGHVS and FQNEAQ. V lost 2 bases and J 2 bases, leaving 15 bases between the germline ends. In DNA form, the CDR3 reads TGTGCCAGCAGCTTACTAAGGAGGACGGCTAACACTGAAGCTTTCTTT. Protein sequence: CASSLLRRTANTEAFF.

The chain joins TRBV4-3 to TRBJ2-1; D gene unclear. The V and J ends lost 0 bases and 13 bases respectively, with 16 bases between them. This CDR3 spans 14 amino acids. Germline-derived CDR1 and CDR2 are LGHNA and YSLEER. The CDR3: CASSQDMGDGEQFF. The CDR3 region has the DNA TGCGCCAGCAGCCAAGATATGGGTGACGGAGAACAGTTCTTC.

In its sample, this clone was seen a few times. V is TRBV4-3 and J is TRBJ2-7; 10 nucleotides agree with TRBD2. The CDR3 totals 16 residues. V was clipped by 4 bases and J by 1 base; unmatched bases: 7. Germline CDR1 reads LGHNA; CDR2 reads YSLEER. Here the CDR3 reads CASSRTSGIESYEQYF. As DNA, the CDR3 is TGCGCCAGCAGCCGTACTAGCGGGATTGAATCCTACGAGCAGTACTTC.

The CDR3 nucleotides are TGTGCCAGTAGTTACGGGAGGCCGGGTGAGGGCTACGAGCAGTACTTC. Protein: CASSYGRPGEGYEQYF. This rearrangement joins TRBV19 to TRBJ2-7; TRBD2 matches at 7 bases. The junction had 13 bases not matched to a gene; V was cut back by 5 bases and J by 3 bases. From germline, CDR1 is LNHDA and CDR2 SQIVND (reference sequence). The CDR3 loop spans 16 amino acids.

This chain uses TRBV2 with TRBJ2-1; 9 bases map to TRBD1. This CDR3 contains 13 residues. CDR1 and CDR2 (germline): SNHLY, FYNNEI. V shed 6 bases, J shed 4 bases, and the junction held 1 base outside the gene matches. The CDR3 here is CASRTGGYNEQFF. In nucleotides, the CDR3 is TGTGCCAGCAGGACAGGGGGGTACAATGAGCAGTTCTTC.

This clone was counted a few times. The rearrangement joins TRBV7-9 to TRBJ2-7; D ambiguous. V was clipped by 4 bases and J by 3 bases, with 13 bases between them. The CDR3 has 14 amino acids. From germline, CDR1 is SEHNR and CDR2 FQNEAQ (reference sequence). The CDR3 loop is CASSSDLSGYEQYF. The CDR3 nucleotides are TGTGCCAGCAGCTCAGATTTATCAGGCTACGAGCAGTACTTC.

Only a few counts were recorded for this clone. The chain has TRBV6-5 and TRBJ2-7; 9 bases fit TRBD2. Trimming took 8 bases from V and 5 from J; bases not matched to a gene: 10. CDR1 and CDR2 (germline): MNHEY, SVGAGI. This CDR3 region has 14 residues. CDR3 nucleotides: TGTGCCAGCGCATGGCGGGGGGGGAACGACGAGCAGTACTTC. Translation gives CASAWRGGNDEQYF.

This chain links TRBV21-1 with TRBJ1-4; TRBD1 is taken as the D call from the table, unchecked against the DNA. TRBV21-1 is tagged as a pseudogene. This CDR3 is built from 15 residues. The CDR3 region has the DNA TGTGCCAGCACCGAAGGTGGGACAGGGAGTGAAAAACTGTTTTTT. It yields the protein CASTEGGTGSEKLFF.

This clone was detected only a few times. The chain carries TRBV21-1 and TRBJ2-7; no DNA check was done on the table's D call, TRBD1. TRBV21-1 is recorded as a pseudogene. There are 17 residues in the CDR3. CDR3 sequence (DNA): TGTGCCAGCAGCTCCGAGGGGGGACAGGGGGGCTCCTACGAGCAGTACTTC. This encodes CASSSEGGQGGSYEQYF.

The V call is TRBV6-1, the J call TRBJ1-6; D remains unclear. Trimming took 6 bases from V and 4 from J, leaving 13 bases between them. Germline loops: CDR1 MNHNS, CDR2 SASEGT. CDR3 length equals 15 residues. CDR3 coding DNA: TGTGCCAGCAGAGGAGAGGGCGGATATAATTCACCCCTCCACTTT. This translates into CASRGEGGYNSPLHF.

This clone appeared a few times. The V gene is TRBV7-9, the J gene TRBJ2-3, with 10 bases lining up with TRBD1. The CDR3 loop spans 18 amino acids. Germline V gene lookup returns CDR1 SEHNR and CDR2 FQNEAQ (reference sequence). The V gene end was trimmed by 5 bases and the J gene end by 0 bases; junction bases not matched to a gene: 11. The CDR3 nucleotides read TGTGCCAGCAGCCGTGGGACAGGGGACGTTCTAAGCACAGATACGCAGTATTTT. Its translation: CASSRGTGDVLSTDTQYF.

Here the CDR3 DNA reads TGTGCCAGCAGCCCCTCGGAAGGAGGGATGAGGGGCGGCTACACCTTC. As protein: CASSPSEGGMRGGYTF. This chain joins TRBV7-9 and TRBJ1-2; TRBD1 is a possible D gene (5 bases). Germline V gene lookup returns CDR1 SEHNR and CDR2 FQNEAQ (reference sequence). The V gene lost 5 bases and the J gene lost 8 bases, with 24 bases spanning the gap. This CDR3 has 16 residues.

V is TRBV2 and J is TRBJ1-2; D not certain. The CDR3 extends over 14 amino acids. Germline V gene lookup returns CDR1 SNHLY and CDR2 FYNNEI. V was pared by 2 bases and J by 4 bases, with 11 bases between. CDR3 in DNA: TGTGCCAGCAGTGAAATTCTAGCAAGCTATGGCTACACCTTC. Translation: CASSEILASYGYTF.

The rearrangement links TRBV10-1 to TRBJ2-7, with TRBD2 identical over 10 bases. Germline lookup yields CDR1 WNHNN and CDR2 SYGVQD (reference sequence). V shed 4 bases, J shed 1 base, and the junction held 1 base outside the gene matches. This CDR3 is 14 amino acids long. The CDR3 region has the DNA TGCGCCAGCAGTGCTAGCGGGGGATCCTACGAGCAGTACTTC. This codes for CASSASGGSYEQYF.

This clone has just a few counts. The chain has TRBV5-1 and TRBJ2-7; TRBD2 aligns across 10 bases. V trimming: 3 bases; J trimming: 4 bases; junction bases outside the gene matches: 4. The CDR3 extends over 14 amino acids. Germline-derived CDR1 and CDR2 are SGHRS and YFSETQ. CDR3 sequence (DNA): TGCGCCAGCAGCTGGGCTAGCGGGGGATACGAGCAGTACTTC. Residues: CASSWASGGYEQYF.

The chain links TRBV6-1 to TRBJ2-7; perhaps TRBD2 as D (7 bases). V was shortened by 6 bases and J by 7 bases, with 22 bases between the two germline ends. CDR3 length: 15 amino acids. The germline CDR1 and CDR2 sequences are MNHNS and SASEGT. The CDR3 sequence: CASSKTGGRAKEQYF. The CDR3 DNA follows: TGTGCCAGCAGCAAGACGGGGGGCAGGGCAAAAGAGCAGTACTTC.

This clone turned up a few times. CDR3 in amino acids: CATSRGRGLPRETQYF. In DNA form, the CDR3 reads TGTGCCACCAGCAGAGGGCGAGGGTTACCTCGAGAGACCCAGTACTTC. The V call is TRBV15, the J call TRBJ2-5; the D gene is possibly TRBD2 (5 bases). The CDR3 extends over 16 amino acids. Germline loops: CDR1 LNHNV, CDR2 YYDKDF (reference sequence). Trimming removed 1 base at V and 4 bases at J, with 16 bases between.

This clone was counted only a few times. This chain joins TRBV6-1 and TRBJ2-7, with D perhaps matching TRBD1 (6 bases). Germline lookup yields CDR1 MNHNS and CDR2 SASEGT. The CDR3 is made up of 14 amino acids. V was cut by 6 bases and J by 2 bases, with 14 bases left in between. DNA for the CDR3: TGTGCCAGCAGGCCCCAGGACAGAACCTACGAGCAGTACTTC. Amino acids: CASRPQDRTYEQYF.

This clone is a singleton in its sample. J is TRBJ1-5 and V is TRBV7-2, with a tentative D call TRBD1 (5 bases). Germline CDR1 is SGHTA and CDR2 is FQGNSA. The CDR3 sequence is 13 residues long. V lost 1 base, J lost 7 bases, and 8 bases lay in between. Here the CDR3 reads CASSLEGSQPQHF. In nucleotides, the CDR3 is TGTGCCAGCAGCTTAGAGGGGTCACAGCCCCAGCATTTT. Together with reference TRBV7-2 and TRBJ1-5, the CDR3 gives the full variable domain: GAGVSQSPSNKVTEKGKDVELRCDPISGHTALYWYRQSLGQGLEFLIYFQGNSAPDKSGLPSDRFSAERTGGSVSTLTIQRTQQEDSAVYLCASSLEGSQPQHFGDGTRLSIL.

The rearrangement joins TRBV18 to TRBJ1-1; maybe TRBD1 (6 bases). Trimming took off 3 bases at V and 3 bases at J, with 11 bases between the two ends. The CDR3 is 14 residues long. Per the germline V gene, CDR1 is KGHSH and CDR2 is LQKENI. The CDR3, as DNA: TGTGCCAGCTCACCCGTGACAGGAGACACTGAAGCTTTCTTT. Protein: CASSPVTGDTEAFF.

The sample holds a few counts of this clone. The V and J genes are TRBV11-3 and TRBJ2-2; 10 bases are a match to TRBD1. This CDR3 spans 16 amino acids. Germline values: CDR1 SGHNT, CDR2 YENEEA. Trimming removed 4 bases from V and 10 bases from J; junction bases left unmatched: 12. The CDR3 loop reads CASSSFAGQGPEELFF. CDR3 nucleotide sequence: TGTGCCAGCAGCTCCTTCGCGGGACAGGGGCCGGAGGAGCTGTTTTTT.

This chain connects TRBV25-1 to TRBJ1-4, with a weak D call TRBD1 (5 bases). Trimming removed 0 bases at V and 5 bases at J, with 10 bases between. This CDR3 comprises 15 residues. Germline assignment: CDR1 MGHDK and CDR2 SYGVNS. CDR3 sequence: CASSEYIGGNEKLFF. The CDR3 bases are TGTGCCAGCAGTGAATATATCGGGGGGAATGAAAAACTGTTTTTT.

This clone showed up just a few times. The CDR3 region is CASSLVSHSYEQYF. CDR3 coding DNA: TGTGCCAGCAGTTTAGTTAGTCACTCCTACGAGCAGTACTTC. The chain links TRBV27 to TRBJ2-7, with D unclear. V was pared by 2 bases and J by 0 bases, with 8 bases between. This CDR3 has 14 amino acids. Germline V gives CDR1 MNHEY, CDR2 SMNVEV (reference sequence).

This chain uses TRBV5-1 with TRBJ1-5; 10 nucleotides agree with TRBD1. Trimming took 0 bases from V and 2 from J; bases not matched to a gene: 2. The CDR3 covers 16 residues. The germline V gene encodes CDR1 SGHRS and CDR2 YFSETQ. The CDR3 loop is CASSLEGTGGNQPQHF. CDR3 coding DNA: TGCGCCAGCAGCTTGGAGGGGACAGGGGGCAATCAGCCCCAGCATTTT.

CDR3 loop: CASSLKSSGSSYNEQFF. DNA of the CDR3: TGCGCCAGCAGCTTGAAATCTAGCGGGAGTTCCTACAATGAGCAGTTCTTC. The chain uses TRBV5-1 and TRBJ2-1, with 10 bases fitting TRBD2. Losses at the gene ends were 1 base for V and 1 base for J; bases not matched to a gene: 5. There are 17 residues in the CDR3. The germline gives CDR1 SGHRS, CDR2 YFSETQ.

The DNA for the CDR3 is TGTGCCAGCACCGGACAGGACCGCACAGATACGCAGTATTTT. Amino acids: CASTGQDRTDTQYF. The chain recombines TRBV6-6 with TRBJ2-3; 7 bases are shared with TRBD1. Germline V lookup: CDR1 MNHNY, CDR2 SVGAGI (reference sequence). The V gene end was trimmed by 7 bases and the J gene end by 1 base; junction bases not matched to a gene: 5. The CDR3 is made up of 14 amino acids.

This rearrangement joins TRBV30 to TRBJ2-7, with 7 positions matching TRBD1. V shed 0 bases, J shed 6 bases, and the junction held 17 bases outside the gene matches. The CDR3 covers 17 residues. Germline CDR1 GTSNPN, CDR2 SVGIG (reference sequence). CDR3 residues: CAWSVLGYHKTGIEQYF. The CDR3, as DNA: TGTGCCTGGAGTGTACTAGGGTACCACAAGACAGGGATCGAGCAGTACTTC.

This clone was seen a handful of times. The rearrangement joins TRBV7-9 to TRBJ2-7; TRBD2 is a possible D gene (7 bases). This CDR3 spans 12 amino acids. Germline-derived CDR1 and CDR2 are SEHNR and FQNEAQ (reference sequence). V shed 4 bases and J shed 6 bases, with 10 bases lying between them. Here the CDR3 reads CASSSGGREQYF. CDR3 nucleotides: TGTGCCAGCAGCTCCGGGGGGCGCGAGCAGTACTTC.

The rearrangement uses TRBV7-9 and TRBJ1-2; 7 bases agree with TRBD1. The CDR3 length is 16 residues. Germline-derived CDR1 and CDR2 are SEHNR and FQNEAQ (reference sequence). Trimming took 2 bases from V and 4 from J; bases not matched to a gene: 10. The CDR3 DNA reads TGTGCCAGCAGCTTAACCCCACAGGGGTTTAGCTATGGCTACACCTTC. It translates to CASSLTPQGFSYGYTF. Full variable domain (remainder filled in from reference TRBV7-9 and TRBJ1-2): DTGVSQNPRHKITKRGQNVTFRCDPISEHNRLYWYRQTLGQGPEFLTYFQNEAQLEKSRLLSDRFSAERPKGSFSTLEIQRTEQGDSAMYLCASSLTPQGFSYGYTFGSGTRLTVV.

This clone occurred a few times. The J gene is TRBJ2-1, the V gene TRBV28, with D possibly matching TRBD1 (6 bases). The CDR3 sequence is 15 residues long. Germline CDR1 and CDR2: MDHEN and SYDVKM. The V end lost 1 base, the J end lost 1 base, and 8 bases lay between the germline ends. This CDR3 reads CASSLYRASYNEQFF. CDR3 bases: TGTGCCAGCAGTTTATACAGGGCGTCCTACAATGAGCAGTTCTTC.